A single sample gave rise to the 26 T cell receptor beta chains below, sequenced in a study of shared clonotypes between healthy human individuals. The protocol was immunoSEQ multiplex PCR, while the TCRdb copy is restricted to in-frame clones and leaves out a portion. This sample has around 1,100,000 clones, with approximately 77% found just once. Sequences were obtained from memory CD4+ T cells from PBMCs. Described subset: CD45RA-negative fraction. Receptor source: a young man in good health. Some clones in this sample may be carry-over from other donors' samples.

A word on this clone: The same CDR3 arises from other DNA sequences in this sample as well. The gene calls are TRBV7-3 and TRBJ2-3; D call uncertain. In germline, CDR1 is SGHTA, CDR2 FQGTGA. The V and J ends lost 3 bases and 1 base respectively, with 2 bases between them. The CDR3 covers 12 residues. Written as DNA, the CDR3 is TGTGCCAGCAGCTTCGGCACAGATACGCAGTATTTT. It specifies CASSFGTDTQYF.

For the CDR3, the DNA is TGTGCCAGTAGTACCCCTAGGACTAGCGGAGCATATGAGCAGTTCTTC. Residues: CASSTPRTSGAYEQFF. The rearrangement uses TRBV19 and TRBJ2-1; TRBD2 matches at 10 bases. With 4 bases clipped from V and 8 bases from J, the junction kept 11 bases outside the gene matches. This CDR3 is 16 amino acids long. Germline values: CDR1 LNHDA, CDR2 SQIVND (reference sequence).

CDR3 sequence reads: CASSLEDRAKNIQYF. DNA for the CDR3: TGCGCCAGCAGCTTGGAGGACAGGGCCAAAAACATTCAGTACTTC. This chain connects TRBV5-1 to TRBJ2-4; TRBD1 matches 7 bases. Germline CDR1 and CDR2: SGHRS and YFSETQ. V was pared by 0 bases and J by 1 base, with 1 base of the junction left unmatched. The CDR3 spans 15 residues.

The chain recombines TRBV19 with TRBJ1-5; D is unclear. Germline assignment: CDR1 LNHDA and CDR2 SQIVND (reference sequence). The CDR3 totals 13 residues. The V gene lost 6 bases and the J gene lost 7 bases, with 13 bases spanning the gap. The CDR3 coding sequence is TGTGCCAGTAGCCTCGAGGTTTCCCAGCCCCAGCATTTT. Encoded protein: CASSLEVSQPQHF.

The gene calls are TRBV28 and TRBJ1-2; the D is unclear. The V end was cut by 3 bases, the J end by 1 base, with 6 bases between. CDR1 and CDR2 from the germline V gene are MDHEN and SYDVKM. CDR3 length equals 13 residues. The chain's CDR3 is CASSLKDNYGYTF. The CDR3 DNA sequence: TGTGCCAGCAGTTTGAAGGATAACTATGGCTACACCTTC.

The chain employs TRBV9 and TRBJ2-2; 7 bases align to TRBD2. With V trimmed by 0 bases and J by 0 bases, 5 bases remained unmatched. CDR3 length: 17 amino acids. Germline CDR1 reads SGDLS; CDR2 reads YYNGEE. CDR3 in DNA: TGTGCCAGCAGCGTAGAACCTAGCGGATCGAACACCGGGGAGCTGTTTTTT. Translation gives CASSVEPSGSNTGELFF.

V usage is TRBV5-4 and J usage is TRBJ1-1, with unresolved D. CDR3 length: 12 residues. Germline V gene lookup returns CDR1 SGHNT and CDR2 YYREEE (reference sequence). V lost 7 bases and J 1 base, leaving 8 bases between the germline ends. For the CDR3, the DNA is TGTGCCAGCGGACGCGGGAACACTGAAGCTTTCTTT. Its protein is CASGRGNTEAFF. The entire variable domain, with the rest obtained from reference TRBV5-4 and TRBJ1-1, is as follows: ETGVTQSPTHLIKTRGQQVTLRCSSQSGHNTVSWYQQALGQGPQFIFQYYREEENGRGNFPPRFSGLQFPNYSSELNVNALELDDSALYLCASGRGNTEAFFGQGTRLTVV.

The chain has TRBV28 and TRBJ2-7; perhaps TRBD2 as D (6 bases). This CDR3 has 15 amino acids. Per germline, CDR1 MDHEN and CDR2 SYDVKM. Trimming took 5 bases from V and 6 from J, leaving 20 bases between them. The CDR3 sequence: CASSPAGNSGFEQYF. The CDR3 nucleotides are TGTGCCAGCAGTCCTGCGGGAAATAGCGGTTTCGAGCAGTACTTC.

The J gene is TRBJ1-1, the V gene TRBV6-5, with D perhaps TRBD1 (5 bases). Trimming pared 5 bases from V and 1 base from J, leaving 14 bases between. The CDR3 is 15 residues long. Germline V CDR1 and CDR2: MNHEY, SVGAGI. This CDR3 reads CASSNLVGGNTEAFF. The CDR3 DNA follows: TGTGCCAGCAGTAACCTCGTTGGGGGGAACACTGAAGCTTTCTTT.

This clone is a singleton in its sample. The chain couples TRBV6-1 to TRBJ2-7; D possibly corresponds to TRBD1 (6 bases). Germline V gene lookup returns CDR1 MNHNS and CDR2 SASEGT. Trimming removed 7 bases from V and 3 bases from J, with 10 bases in between. The CDR3 is made up of 12 amino acids. The CDR3 DNA is TGTGCCAGCATTGGACAGAGCTACGAGCAGTACTTC. Protein product: CASIGQSYEQYF.

The rearrangement joins TRBV5-3 to TRBJ2-7; tentatively, D is TRBD1 or TRBD2 (5 bases each). TRBV5-3 is designated an ORF whose function remains uncertain. This CDR3 is 15 amino acids long. V was trimmed by 5 bases and J by 5 bases, leaving 20 bases between them. The CDR3 spells CARSTQDLLGDEQYF. DNA for the CDR3: TGTGCCAGAAGTACCCAAGACCTCCTGGGGGACGAGCAGTACTTC.

This chain links TRBV6-5 with TRBJ2-7; TRBD1 might be the D (5 bases). V gave up 0 bases and J gave up 2 bases, with 11 bases separating them. This CDR3 region has 15 residues. The V gene's germline CDR1 is MNHEY and CDR2 SVGAGI. The CDR3 reads CASSYSISGPYEQYF. For the CDR3, the DNA is TGTGCCAGCAGTTACTCGATCTCAGGGCCCTACGAGCAGTACTTC.

The CDR3 is CASSPRAGGTQETQYF. The DNA of the CDR3 is TGTGCCAGCAGCCCACGAGCGGGAGGTACCCAAGAGACCCAGTACTTC. The chain carries TRBV9 and TRBJ2-5; 9 bases match TRBD2. Unmatched junction bases numbered 8, after V lost 4 bases and J lost 1 base. CDR1 SGDLS and CDR2 YYNGEE come from the germline V gene. The CDR3 runs 16 residues.

The J gene is TRBJ2-1, the V gene TRBV7-7; 12 nucleotides align to TRBD2. Trimming took 1 base from V and 7 from J; bases not matched to a gene: 17. Germline V gene lookup returns CDR1 SSHAT and CDR2 FNYEAQ (reference sequence). The CDR3 loop spans 20 amino acids. The CDR3, as DNA: TGTGCCAGCAGCTTAGTTCTCTCTAGCGGGAGGGCCTCAATGGGGAATGAGCAGTTCTTC. The encoded protein is CASSLVLSSGRASMGNEQFF.

This clone was detected a few times. This rearrangement joins TRBV2 to TRBJ1-5, with D tentatively TRBD1 (6 bases). This CDR3 is 13 amino acids long. Per the germline V gene, CDR1 is SNHLY and CDR2 is FYNNEI. V lost 7 bases, J lost 3 bases, and 10 bases lay in between. CDR3 sequence reads: CASKGDYNQPQHF. In nucleotides, the CDR3 is TGTGCCAGCAAGGGGGACTACAATCAGCCCCAGCATTTT.

This sequence joins TRBV5-1 and TRBJ2-1, with D possibly matching TRBD1 (5 bases). The V gene lost 0 bases and the J gene lost 7 bases, with 11 bases spanning the gap. The CDR3 has 14 amino acids. Germline values: CDR1 SGHRS, CDR2 YFSETQ. DNA of the CDR3: TGCGCCAGCAGCTTGGTTCAGGGTAGGAATGAGCAGTTCTTC. Translation gives CASSLVQGRNEQFF. Using reference TRBV5-1 and TRBJ2-1 for the parts outside the CDR3, the full variable domain is KAGVTQTPRYLIKTRGQQVTLSCSPISGHRSVSWYQQTPGQGLQFLFEYFSETQRNKGNFPGRFSGRQFSNSRSEMNVSTLELGDSALYLCASSLVQGRNEQFFGPGTRLTVL.

The chain recombines TRBV6-5 with TRBJ1-4; 10 positions agree with TRBD1. The CDR3 spans 15 residues. V was clipped by 2 bases and J by 7 bases; unmatched bases: 4. Germline V gene data show CDR1 as MNHEY and CDR2 as SVGAGI. CDR3 bases: TGTGCCAGCAGTTACCAGGGACAGGGGACTGAAAAACTGTTTTTT. As protein: CASSYQGQGTEKLFF.

This sequence joins TRBV29-1 and TRBJ1-1; a weak D match, TRBD1 (6 bases). The CDR3 covers 14 residues. Germline V gives CDR1 SQVTM, CDR2 ANQGSEA. V lost 5 bases, J lost 4 bases, and 17 bases lay in between. CDR3: CSVSPTHRATEAFF. DNA of the CDR3: TGCAGCGTTAGCCCCACCCACAGGGCCACTGAAGCTTTCTTT. Full variable domain (outside the CDR3, taken from reference TRBV29-1 and TRBJ1-1): SAVISQKPSRDICQRGTSLTIQCQVDSQVTMMFWYRQQPGQSLTLIATANQGSEATYESGFVIDKFPISRPNLTFSTLTVSNMSPEDSSIYLCSVSPTHRATEAFFGQGTRLTVV.

The genes are TRBV6-6 and TRBJ1-2; D is uncertain. Germline-derived CDR1 and CDR2 are MNHNY and SVGAGI (reference sequence). This CDR3 has 13 amino acids. V dropped 6 bases and J dropped 8 bases, with 16 bases sitting between them. The DNA of the CDR3 is TGTGCCAGCAGCCCTTACATCCTGGGAGGCTACACCTTC. This codes for CASSPYILGGYTF.

V usage is TRBV28 and J usage is TRBJ2-1; D is unresolved. The germline CDR1 and CDR2 sequences are MDHEN and SYDVKM. V lost 11 bases and J lost 2, with 13 bases in between. This CDR3 is built from 13 residues. CDR3 nucleotides: TGTGCCTGCTTTGGGGATACCTACAATGAGCAGTTCTTC. Translating gives CACFGDTYNEQFF. Full variable domain (missing parts from reference TRBV28 and TRBJ2-1): DVKVTQSSRYLVKRTGEKVFLECVQDMDHENMFWYRQDPGLGLRLIYFSYDVKMKEKGDIPEGYSVSREKKERFSLILESASTNQTSMYLCACFGDTYNEQFFGPGTRLTVL.

This clone has a single count. This chain links TRBV16 with TRBJ2-7; 9 bases agree with TRBD2. Germline CDR1 reads KGHSY; CDR2 reads FQNENV. CDR3 length equals 15 residues. Germline trimming cut 3 bases from V and 6 bases from J; bases unmatched to any gene: 9. CDR3 loop: CASSHSPSGRFEQYF. CDR3 coding DNA: TGTGCCAGCAGCCACTCCCCCAGCGGGAGGTTCGAGCAGTACTTC.

CDR3: CASSLVPDRVNTEAFF. The CDR3 bases are TGTGCCAGCAGCTTAGTTCCGGACAGGGTTAACACTGAAGCTTTCTTT. The rearrangement links TRBV11-2 to TRBJ1-1; 8 nucleotides line up with TRBD1. Losses at the gene ends were 1 base for V and 2 bases for J; bases not matched to a gene: 6. The germline V gene has CDR1 SGHAT and CDR2 FQNNGV. The CDR3 is 16 amino acids.

V and J are TRBV5-4 and TRBJ2-5, with 7 bases lining up with TRBD1. Germline CDR1 reads SGHNT; CDR2 reads YYREEE (reference sequence). V was pared by 0 bases and J by 5 bases, with 7 bases of the junction left unmatched. The length of the CDR3 is 15 residues. The CDR3 sequence: CASSLGGQLSETQYF. CDR3 coding DNA: TGTGCCAGCAGCTTGGGGGGACAGTTATCGGAGACCCAGTACTTC.

The genes are TRBV19 and TRBJ2-7; D is unclear. This CDR3 region has 14 residues. CDR1 is LNHDA, CDR2 SQIVND, per germline (reference sequence). V was cut by 10 bases and J by 9 bases, with 25 bases left in between. CDR3 region: CATSPSRGVYVQYF. CDR3 DNA: TGTGCCACCTCGCCGAGTCGAGGAGTATATGTGCAGTACTTC. Looking up the rest from reference TRBV19 and TRBJ2-7 gives the full variable domain: DGGITQSPKYLFRKEGQNVTLSCEQNLNHDAMYWYRQDPGQGLRLIYYSQIVNDFQKGDIAEGYSVSREKKESFPLTVTSAQKNPTAFYLCATSPSRGVYVQYFGPGTRLTVT.

The rearrangement uses TRBV5-1 and TRBJ2-7; D remains ambiguous. Germline V gene lookup returns CDR1 SGHRS and CDR2 YFSETQ. Trimming took off 0 bases at V and 5 bases at J, with 9 bases between the two ends. The CDR3 is made up of 13 amino acids. The CDR3 DNA sequence: TGCGCCAGCAGCTTGGAGGCAGTAGACGAGCAGTACTTC. Translated: CASSLEAVDEQYF.

J is TRBJ2-7 and V is TRBV28; D is possibly TRBD1 or TRBD2 (6 bases each). V was trimmed by 5 bases and J by 2 bases, leaving 16 bases between them. Germline values: CDR1 MDHEN, CDR2 SYDVKM. CDR3 size: 15 residues. CDR3 DNA sequence: TGTGCCAGCAGTCTCGGGGGCGGCATAACCTACGAGCAGTACTTC. The encoded protein is CASSLGGGITYEQYF. The full variable domain, its missing parts supplied by reference TRBV28 and TRBJ2-7, is DVKVTQSSRYLVKRTGEKVFLECVQDMDHENMFWYRQDPGLGLRLIYFSYDVKMKEKGDIPEGYSVSREKKERFSLILESASTNQTSMYLCASSLGGGITYEQYFGPGTRLTVT.